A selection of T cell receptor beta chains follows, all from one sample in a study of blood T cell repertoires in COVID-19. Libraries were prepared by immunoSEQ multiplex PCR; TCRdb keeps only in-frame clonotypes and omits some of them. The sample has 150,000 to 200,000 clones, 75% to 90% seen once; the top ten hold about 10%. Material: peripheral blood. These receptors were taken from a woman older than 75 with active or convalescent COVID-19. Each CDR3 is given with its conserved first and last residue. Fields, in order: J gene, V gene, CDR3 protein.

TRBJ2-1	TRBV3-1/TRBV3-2	CASSRTSGGNEQFF
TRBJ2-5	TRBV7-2	CASSSRQGRAGETQYF
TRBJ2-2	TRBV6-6	CASSLQDTGELFF
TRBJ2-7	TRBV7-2	CASSDRGRGSYEQYF
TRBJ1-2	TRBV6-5	CASSYHPTGSSYGYTF
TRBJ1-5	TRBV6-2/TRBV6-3	CASSYWGGLGQPQHF
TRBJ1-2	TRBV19	CASSGQGRGYTF
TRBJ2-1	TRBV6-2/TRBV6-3	CASSKQLAGAQFF
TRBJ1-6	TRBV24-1	CATSEPDRGGNSPLHF
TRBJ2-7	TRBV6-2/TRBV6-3	CASSRPGTFIYEQYF
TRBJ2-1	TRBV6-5	CASRTGSYNEQFF
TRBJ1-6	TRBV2	CASNGGRGDSPLHF
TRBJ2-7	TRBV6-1	CASSERWRGVYEQYF
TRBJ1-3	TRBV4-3	CASSQDWGSYLNTIYF
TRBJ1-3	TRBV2	CASNILSDSGNTIYF
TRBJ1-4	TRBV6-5	CASSPGQGREKLFF
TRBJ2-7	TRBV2	CASSGEGVGEQYF
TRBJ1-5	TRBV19	CASSISPGSLGRSNQPQHF
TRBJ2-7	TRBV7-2	CASSSEGLALGEQYF
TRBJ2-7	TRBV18	CASSRDRAYEQYF
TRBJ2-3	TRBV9	CASSVGLAGGYTQYF
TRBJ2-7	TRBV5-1	CASSSRDSSYEQYF
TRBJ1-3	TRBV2	CASSEAGNTIYF
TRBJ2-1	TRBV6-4	CASRALYMGPLEQFF
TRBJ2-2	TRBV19	CASTRGAVGELFF
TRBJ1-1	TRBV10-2	CASSFGNTEAFF
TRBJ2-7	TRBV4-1	CASSQVLAGAYEQYF
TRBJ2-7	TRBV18	CASSRDRKYEQYF
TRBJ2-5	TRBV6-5	CASSSRQGAWETQYF
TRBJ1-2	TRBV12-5	CASGLGTGPNYGYTF
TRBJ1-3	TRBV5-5	CASSPGVSSGNTIYF
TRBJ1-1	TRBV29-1	CSVDGQGGAEAFF
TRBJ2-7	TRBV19	CASSVGQGPYEQYF
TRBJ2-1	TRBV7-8	CASSTQGFVSYNEQFF
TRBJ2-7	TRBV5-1	CAGSFSSLRDRGHEQYF
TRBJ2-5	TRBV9	CASSVASGGAETQYF
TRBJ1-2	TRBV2	CASSVSTASYGYTF
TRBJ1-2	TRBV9	CASSLVGGGYTF
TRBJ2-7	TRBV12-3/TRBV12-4	CASSLKALGEQYF
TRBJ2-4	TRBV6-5	CASSYAGGPGNIQYF
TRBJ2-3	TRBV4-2	CASSQGGLDSTDTQYF
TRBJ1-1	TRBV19	CASRPQGMGTEAFF
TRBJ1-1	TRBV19	CASSITGIGAEAFF
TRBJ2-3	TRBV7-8	CASSPPRDTQYF
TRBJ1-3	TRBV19	CASSIQVSGNTIYF
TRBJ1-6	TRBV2	CASSGTAENSPLHF
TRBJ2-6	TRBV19	CASSMRSYSGANVLTF
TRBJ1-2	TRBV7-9	CASSLWTGEGGYTF
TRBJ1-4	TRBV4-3	CASSQDGTGGYNEKLFF
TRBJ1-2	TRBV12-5	CGGLGQGPLYGYTF
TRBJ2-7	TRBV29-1	CSVGGQGNSYEQYF
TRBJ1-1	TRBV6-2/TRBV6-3	CASSYSTELNTEAFF
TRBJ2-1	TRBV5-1	CASSVTPGTSEDEQFF
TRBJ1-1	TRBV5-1	CASSQAPDTEAFF
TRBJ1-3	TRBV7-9	CASSLQGYSGNTIYF
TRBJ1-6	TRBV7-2	CASSGRFTRDSPLHF
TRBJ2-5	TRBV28	CAGRRAGGTEETQYF
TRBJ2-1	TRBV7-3	CASSPRTGSSYNEQFF
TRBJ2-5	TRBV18	CASNRGSLQETQYF
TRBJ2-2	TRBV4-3	CASSQGGGPNTGELFF